This is a list of T cell receptor beta chains from one sample in a study of shared clonotypes between healthy human individuals. The table came from immunoSEQ multiplex PCR; TCRdb's copy has only in-frame clones and leaves some out. The repertoire holds over 750,000 clones, approximately 96% seen once, with approximately 0.2% in the top ten. What was sequenced was naive CD8+ T cells sorted from blood. These TCRs come from a man aged 25-45 years in good health. Each CDR3 is given with its conserved first and last residue. A D gene is named only where the DNA matches it firmly. Size values are once, few and many counts, or a class for expanded clones, and some rows have none.

>-|TRBJ2-1|TRBD2|TRBV7-7
TGTGCTAGCAGCTTAGAGCTCTCGGCAGCGGGAGGAGCCTACAATGAGCAGTTCTTC
CASSLELSAAGGAYNEQFF
>once|TRBJ2-5|-|TRBV7-8
TGTGCCAGCAGCTTATATATCGGGACGGGACCGAACGACCAAGAGACCCAGTACTTC
CASSLYIGTGPNDQETQYF
>-|TRBJ2-1|TRBD2|TRBV5-5
TGTGCCAGCAGCTCGCCGGGACTAGCGGCGGATGAGCAGTTCTTC
CASSSPGLAADEQFF
>-|TRBJ2-1|-|TRBV27
TGTGCCAGCGGACACTGGGGGATTCGGTTTGACAATGAGCAGTTCTTC
CASGHWGIRFDNEQFF
>-|TRBJ1-1|-|TRBV6-1
TGTGCCAGCAGTGAGGAGGACAGCCTGAACACTGAAGCTTTCTTT
CASSEEDSLNTEAFF
>-|TRBJ2-5|-|TRBV27
TGTGCCAGCAACCCGGTGGGGGCGAGTCAAGAGACCCAGTACTTC
CASNPVGASQETQYF
>-|TRBJ2-7|-|TRBV29-1
TGCAGCGTTGAGGGGGCGGGAGAAACGGACTACGAGCAGTACTTC
CSVEGAGETDYEQYF
>-|TRBJ2-5|TRBD2|TRBV5-1
TGCGCCAGCAGCTTGGGCCCGACTAGCGGGAAACAAGAGACCCAGTACTTC
CASSLGPTSGKQETQYF
>-|TRBJ2-7|TRBD1|TRBV10-3
TGTGCCGCGGCAAGACAGGGGGCTACGACGAGCTCCTACGAGCAGTACTTC
CAAARQGATTSSYEQYF
>-|TRBJ1-5|-|TRBV23-1
TGCGCCAGCAGTCATCTCTCCGGGACCCGTTCTTATAGCAATCAGCCCCAGCATTTT
CASSHLSGTRSYSNQPQHF
>-|TRBJ2-3|-|TRBV4-1
TGCGCCAGCAGCCAAGCTGGGGCCAGGAACACAGATACGCAGTATTTT
CASSQAGARNTDTQYF
>-|TRBJ2-4|-|TRBV7-7
TGTGCCAGCAGTAACCCCTGGTCGGCCAAAAACATTCAGTACTTC
CASSNPWSAKNIQYF
>-|TRBJ2-2|-|TRBV4-1
TGCGCCAGCAGCCAGACCCGGGACGCCACGCGGGCCGGGGAGCTGTTTTTT
CASSQTRDATRAGELFF
>-|TRBJ2-5|-|TRBV16
TGTGCCAGCAGCCAATCGATCAGGGGTAGGGAGACCCAGTACTTC
CASSQSIRGRETQYF
>once|TRBJ2-7|TRBD1|TRBV6-1
TGTGCCAGCAGTGGCCGGGACAGGGCCTACGAGCAGTACTTC
CASSGRDRAYEQYF
>-|TRBJ1-1|-|TRBV27
TGTGCCAGCAGCGGCTTGGGTTGGGGGAGCGCTGAAGCTTTCTTT
CASSGLGWGSAEAFF
>-|TRBJ1-1|-|TRBV2
TGTGCCAGCAGTGTTGGAGGGATGAACACTGAAGCTTTCTTT
CASSVGGMNTEAFF
>once|TRBJ2-2|TRBD1|TRBV29-1
TGCAGCGTAGTCAGCGGGACAGGGGTCGTCGGGGAGCTGTTTTTT
CSVVSGTGVVGELFF
>-|TRBJ2-3|TRBD2|TRBV28
TGTGCCAGTCTACCACTAGCGGTTGGGAACGGAGATACGCAGTATTTT
CASLPLAVGNGDTQYF
>-|TRBJ2-5|-|TRBV10-2
TGCGCCAGCAGTGAGTTGGAGGAGACCCAGTACTTC
CASSELEETQYF
>-|TRBJ2-7|-|TRBV7-9
TGTGCCAGCAGCGCCTCCCCCTACGAGCAGTACTTC
CASSASPYEQYF
>once|TRBJ1-5|-|TRBV25-1
TGTGCCAGCAGTCCCATGGACAATCAGCCCCAGCATTTT
CASSPMDNQPQHF
>-|TRBJ2-7|-|TRBV7-9
TGTGCCAGCAGCCCCCGAGCCCAGGGCCCTTTAACCTACGAGCAGTACTTC
CASSPRAQGPLTYEQYF
>-|TRBJ2-5|TRBD1|TRBV7-8
TGTGCCAGCAGCCCCGCCGGACAGGGTGGGGAGACCCAGTACTTC
CASSPAGQGGETQYF
>few|TRBJ1-2|-|TRBV5-5
TGTGCCAGCAGTTCGACAGCGTCTAACTATGGCTACACCTTC
CASSSTASNYGYTF
>-|TRBJ1-2|-|TRBV7-9
TGTGCCAGCAGCTTAGTGGACATCTATGGCTACACCTTC
CASSLVDIYGYTF
>-|TRBJ1-2|-|TRBV2
TGTGCCAGCACAGAAGGAGGAATTGGCTACACCTTC
CASTEGGIGYTF
>-|TRBJ2-3|-|TRBV27
TGTGCCAGCAGTTTTGGAAGCACAGATACGCAGTATTTT
CASSFGSTDTQYF
>-|TRBJ2-1|TRBD2|TRBV18
TGTGCCAGCTCACACGGACTAGCGGGAAGGATCCCCAATGAGCAGTTCTTC
CASSHGLAGRIPNEQFF
>-|TRBJ1-1|-|TRBV6-5
TGTGCCAGTTTTGGGCAGGGGTCTGAAGCTTTCTTT
CASFGQGSEAFF
>-|TRBJ1-4|-|TRBV6-5
TGTGCCAGCAGTTACTCGACAGTTCCTTCTAATGAAAAACTGTTTTTT
CASSYSTVPSNEKLFF
>-|TRBJ2-3|TRBD1|TRBV2
TGTGCCAGCAGTGAAGCCGGACAGGATACTTCCACAGATACGCAGTATTTT
CASSEAGQDTSTDTQYF
>-|TRBJ2-1|-|TRBV29-1
TGCAGCGTTGTGGGCAAAACTTCTGAGCAGTTCTTC
CSVVGKTSEQFF
>-|TRBJ2-3|-|TRBV19
TGTGCCAGTAGTATAGGAACCCTATCTACAGATACGCAGTATTTT
CASSIGTLSTDTQYF
>few|TRBJ1-2|TRBD1|TRBV9
TGTGCCAGCAGCGCCGGGACAGTCTATGGCTACACCTTC
CASSAGTVYGYTF
>once|TRBJ2-3|TRBD1|TRBV28
TGTGCCAGCAGTTGTACAGGGGGCTCCCCAGGATCTAGCACAGATACGCAGTATTTT
CASSCTGGSPGSSTDTQYF
>-|TRBJ2-1|TRBD2|TRBV7-2
TGTGCCAGCAGCCTACTAGCGGGAGAGGGGGAATACAATGAGCAGTTCTTC
CASSLLAGEGEYNEQFF
>-|TRBJ2-2|TRBD2|TRBV9
TGTGCCACCTCAAGGACTAGCGGGGAGCTGTTTTTT
CATSRTSGELFF
>-|TRBJ2-3|-|TRBV6-4
TGTGCCAGCAGTGCCAACGGCAGGAAAGCAGATACGCAGTATTTT
CASSANGRKADTQYF
>once|TRBJ2-7|-|TRBV4-3
TGCGCCAGCAGCCAAGACGCCGCGAGCTCCTACGAGCAGTACTTC
CASSQDAASSYEQYF
>-|TRBJ2-5|-|TRBV5-1
TGCGCCAGCAGCTCGGCCCAGAATCTGGAGACCCAGTACTTC
CASSSAQNLETQYF
>once|TRBJ2-3|-|TRBV13
TGTGCCAGCAGCTTAGGGGCAGATACGCAGTATTTT
CASSLGADTQYF
>-|TRBJ2-7|-|TRBV10-1
TGCGCCAGCAGTGACGGCTACCTCGGCGAGCAGTACTTC
CASSDGYLGEQYF
>once|TRBJ2-2|TRBD1|TRBV11-2
TGTGCCAGCAGCTCCGAGGACAGGGGGTTTACCGGGGAGCTGTTTTTT
CASSSEDRGFTGELFF
>-|TRBJ2-7|TRBD2|TRBV7-8
TGTGCCAGCAGCTTAGTGACCGGGAGGAACTCCTACGAGCAGTACTTC
CASSLVTGRNSYEQYF
>-|TRBJ2-7|-|TRBV30
TGTGCCTGGAGTGGTAGATCCCCCGGCAGGGCCTACGAGCAGTACTTC
CAWSGRSPGRAYEQYF
>-|TRBJ2-7|TRBD1|TRBV7-9
TGTGCCAGCAGCCCCAACTCCGGGACAGATACTTACGAGCAGTACTTC
CASSPNSGTDTYEQYF
>-|TRBJ2-1|-|TRBV9
TGTGCCAGCAGCCCCCAGGGGGGTCGGCACAATGAGCAGTTCTTC
CASSPQGGRHNEQFF